A selection of T cell receptor beta chains follows, all from one sample in a study of vaccination and CD4 T cells after COVID-19. No antigen has been identified for these receptors. TCRdb reanalysed the PCR reads using MiXCR and keeps one entry per CDR3 protein. The sample holds approximately 9,300 distinct CDR3 sequences, roughly 30% seen once. The material sequenced was CD4+ T cells from blood, cultured in vitro. The receptors here all came from a human donor in good health. Both conserved end residues are part of each CDR3. The order of the fields is J gene, D gene, V gene, CDR3 protein. D genes are given only for firm matches.

TRBJ2-3	TRBD2	TRBV6-1	CASSEVGLAGGGDTQYF
TRBJ1-4	TRBD1	TRBV18	CASSPDPHRQGASEKLFF
TRBJ2-3	-	TRBV27	CASSRPTDTQYF
TRBJ2-7	-	TRBV7-8	CASSLVGNSYEQYF
TRBJ2-7	TRBD2	TRBV20-1	CSARAGGGTYEQYF
TRBJ2-7	-	TRBV6-2/TRBV6-3	CASSRGPPPYEQYF
TRBJ2-3	-	TRBV6-1	CASNLGGAGTDTQYF
TRBJ2-5	-	TRBV6-1	CASRSLGVGETQYF
TRBJ2-7	-	TRBV6-1	CASKLREGSTYEQYF
TRBJ2-3	TRBD2	TRBV28	CASSHPVGTSGMGYTDTQYF
TRBJ1-2	-	TRBV6-1	CASTGGGINYGYTF
TRBJ2-1	-	TRBV18	CASSRLEGSNEQFF
TRBJ2-5	TRBD2	TRBV5-1	CASSFNPGGSGETQYF
TRBJ2-2	-	TRBV30	CAWTHSRGRGTGELFF
TRBJ1-5	-	TRBV11-1	CASSLRDNQPQHF
TRBJ2-7	TRBD2	TRBV28	CASSPLAGDFPEQYF